The next 6 T cell receptor beta chains were all read from a single sample in a study of blood T cell repertoires in COVID-19. Produced via immunoSEQ multiplex PCR; TCRdb's table is partial and in-frame only. The sample lists fewer than 350,000 clones, 70% to 90% occurring once. Sequencing was carried out using PBMCs or T cells enriched from blood (not recorded which). Receptors were obtained from a woman aged 55-70 years in a cohort exposed to, infected with or recovered from COVID-19 (not recorded which).

This clone turned up a few times. This chain connects TRBV5-1 to TRBJ2-3; 8 bases fit TRBD2. The germline V gene encodes CDR1 SGHRS and CDR2 YFSETQ. The CDR3 loop spans 14 amino acids. The ends lost 3 bases at V and 4 bases at J; junction bases unmatched: 4. CDR3 loop: CASSYAGGADTQYF. DNA for the CDR3: TGCGCCAGCAGCTATGCGGGAGGCGCAGATACGCAGTATTTT. Full variable domain (outside the CDR3, taken from reference TRBV5-1 and TRBJ2-3): KAGVTQTPRYLIKTRGQQVTLSCSPISGHRSVSWYQQTPGQGLQFLFEYFSETQRNKGNFPGRFSGRQFSNSRSEMNVSTLELGDSALYLCASSYAGGADTQYFGPGTRLTVL.

This chain connects TRBV27 to TRBJ2-1; 9 bases match TRBD2. In germline, CDR1 is MNHEY, CDR2 SMNVEV (reference sequence). CDR3 length: 14 residues. Losses at the gene ends were 2 bases for V and 4 bases for J; bases not matched to a gene: 0. The CDR3 protein is CASSLLAGYNEQFF. CDR3 sequence (DNA): TGTGCCAGCAGTTTACTAGCGGGATACAATGAGCAGTTCTTC.

The chain combines TRBV19 with TRBJ1-1; D may be TRBD1 (6 bases). The CDR3 is made up of 13 amino acids. With 4 bases removed from V and 3 bases from J, the gap between germline ends came to 9 bases. The germline gives CDR1 LNHDA, CDR2 SQIVND (reference sequence). The CDR3 loop is CASSTGQYTEAFF. The CDR3 DNA follows: TGTGCCAGTAGTACTGGACAGTACACTGAAGCTTTCTTT.

CDR3 DNA: TGCAGCGTGCGACAGGGGGCAGCACGGTCCTACAATGAGCAGTTCTTC. Amino acid sequence: CSVRQGAARSYNEQFF. The genes are TRBV29-1 and TRBJ2-1; 10 bases match TRBD1. Per the germline V gene, CDR1 is SQVTM and CDR2 is ANQGSEA. The CDR3 is 16 amino acids. The V gene end was trimmed by 6 bases and the J gene end by 1 base; junction bases not matched to a gene: 9.

A remark on this clone: Other DNA variants within this sample encode the same CDR3. This chain joins TRBV5-1 and TRBJ2-2, with a possible D match to TRBD2 (6 bases). The V end was cut by 0 bases, the J end by 2 bases, with 8 bases between. CDR1 is SGHRS, CDR2 YFSETQ, per germline. This CDR3 region has 15 residues. The CDR3 region is CASSLAGVNTGELFF. The CDR3 DNA follows: TGCGCCAGCAGCTTGGCGGGAGTAAACACCGGGGAGCTGTTTTTT.

This clone appeared a few times. The CDR3: CASSLAGLARTYEQYF. DNA for the CDR3: TGCGCCAGCAGCTTGGCAGGACTAGCGCGGACCTACGAGCAGTACTTC. The chain carries TRBV5-1 and TRBJ2-7, with 9 nucleotides matching TRBD2. The V segment lost 0 bases and the J segment 2 bases; nucleotides outside the gene matches: 6. CDR1 SGHRS and CDR2 YFSETQ come from the germline V gene. The CDR3 covers 16 residues.